The source of this T cell receptor (beta chain) is a study of shared clonotypes between healthy human individuals. About the study: The donors, a couple of women and a few men, were aged 18 to 49. Each donor had three CD4 naive, three CD4 memory, two CD8 naive and one CD8 memory plate.

Measured with immunoSEQ multiplex PCR; TCRdb has only the in-frame clones, and not every one. The table has around 2.1 million clones, under 97% seen once. V trimming: 3 bases; J trimming: 6 bases; junction bases outside the gene matches: 7. There are 14 residues in the CDR3. Looked up from germline, CDR1 is KGHSH and CDR2 is LQKENI. The source of this sequence is a man aged 18 to 35 in good health. The material sequenced was naive CD4+ T cells sorted from blood. Subset indicated: CD45RA+ positively selected. The chain employs TRBV18 and TRBJ1-2; TRBD1 agrees at 7 bases. CDR3 amino acids: CASSPMGQTNGYTF. CDR3 coding DNA: TGTGCCAGCTCACCTATGGGACAGACTAATGGCTACACCTTC.